This T cell receptor beta chain was captured by sequencing in a study of blood T cells in healthy people across ages. About the study: Capturing about one barcoded beta molecule per two T cells was achieved by template switching. Points from the study as a whole: Roughly linear declines in TCR beta diversity per million T cells occurred with age.

A sample-barcoded 5' primer and a J-beta primer mix were used in a second PCR of roughly 6 to 11 cycles. A template-switch adaptor containing 12 random nucleotides labeled each cDNA molecule. Sequencing recovered at least 2.5 million CDR3-containing paired-end reads from each sample. TCRdb re-called the 5' RACE reads through MiXCR, storing one row per CDR3 protein. The data hold 800,000 to 950,000 distinct CDR3 sequences, with under 40% observed a single time. On this clonotype itself: The target antigen is unknown.

V was trimmed by 0 bases and J by 1 base, leaving 15 bases between them. The CDR3 is made up of 17 amino acids. Looked up from germline, CDR1 is MGHRA and CDR2 is YSYEKL. Specimen: blood. The chain uses TRBV4-1 and TRBJ1-1; D perhaps matches TRBD1 (6 bases). This clonotype originated in a man aged 18 to 35 in good health. As DNA, the CDR3 is TGCGCCAGCAGCCAAGATCGGGGGGGGCGTCAGAACACTGAAGCTTTCTTT. It codes for CASSQDRGGRQNTEAFF.